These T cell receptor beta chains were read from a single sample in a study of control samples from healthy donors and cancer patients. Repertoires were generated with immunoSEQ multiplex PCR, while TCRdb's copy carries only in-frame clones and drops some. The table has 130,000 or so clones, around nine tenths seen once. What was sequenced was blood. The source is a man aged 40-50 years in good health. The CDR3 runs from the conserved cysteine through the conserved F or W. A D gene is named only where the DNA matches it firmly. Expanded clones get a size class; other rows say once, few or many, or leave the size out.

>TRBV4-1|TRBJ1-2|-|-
CASSQNMGSSYTF
TGCGCCAGCAGCCAAAACATGGGCAGTTCCTACACCTTC
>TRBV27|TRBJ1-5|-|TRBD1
CASRPTYRGPNQPQHF
TGTGCCAGCAGACCGACATACAGGGGCCCGAATCAGCCCCAGCATTTT
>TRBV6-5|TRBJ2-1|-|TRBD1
CASRGGTGVYNEQFF
TGTGCCAGCAGGGGAGGGACAGGGGTGTACAATGAGCAGTTCTTC
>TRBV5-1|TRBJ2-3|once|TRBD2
CASFAGGPKDTQYF
TGCGCCAGCTTCGCGGGGGGGCCGAAAGATACGCAGTATTTT
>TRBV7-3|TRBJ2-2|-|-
CASSLIGGNTGELFF
TGTGCCAGCAGCTTAATTGGGGGGAACACCGGGGAGCTGTTTTTT
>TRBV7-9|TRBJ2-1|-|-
CASSLEGTNNEQFF
TGTGCCAGCAGCTTAGAAGGGACCAACAATGAGCAGTTCTTC
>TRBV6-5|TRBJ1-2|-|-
CASTTAGYGYTF
TGTGCCAGCACTACGGCCGGATATGGCTACACCTTC
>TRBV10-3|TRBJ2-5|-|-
CAISGSGGETQYF
TGTGCCATCAGTGGGAGTGGAGGGGAGACCCAGTACTTC
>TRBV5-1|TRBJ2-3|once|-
CASSLEDTQYF
TGCGCCAGCAGCTTGGAAGATACGCAGTATTTT
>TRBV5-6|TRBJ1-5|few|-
CASSLAGRPNQPQHF
TGTGCCAGCAGTCTAGCAGGGAGACCCAATCAGCCCCAGCATTTT
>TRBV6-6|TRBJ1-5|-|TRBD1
CASTRGQLNQPQHF
TGTGCCAGCACCCGGGGACAGCTAAATCAGCCCCAGCATTTT
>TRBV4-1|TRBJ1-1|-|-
CASSQGQSTEAFF
TGCGCCAGCAGTCAGGGGCAGAGCACTGAAGCTTTCTTT
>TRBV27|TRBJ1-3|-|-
CASTQGTGSGNTIYF
TGTGCCAGCACCCAAGGAACAGGGTCTGGAAACACCATATATTTT
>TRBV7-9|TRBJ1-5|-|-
CASSLIEGPQPQHF
TGTGCCAGCAGCTTAATTGAGGGGCCCCAGCCCCAGCATTTT
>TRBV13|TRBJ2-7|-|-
CASSLGGTEQYF
TGTGCCAGCAGCTTAGGTGGGACCGAGCAGTACTTC
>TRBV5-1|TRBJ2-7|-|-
CASRLSFGLGDYEQYF
TGCGCCAGCCGACTCTCCTTCGGGCTAGGGGACTACGAGCAGTACTTC
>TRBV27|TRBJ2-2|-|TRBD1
CASSPRRGRDTGELFF
TGTGCCAGCAGTCCCAGAAGGGGGCGGGACACCGGGGAGCTGTTTTTT
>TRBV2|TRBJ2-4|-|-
CASSDKGDAKNIQYF
TGTGCCAGCAGTGACAAGGGTGACGCCAAAAACATTCAGTACTTC
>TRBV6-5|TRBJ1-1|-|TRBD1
CASRSRQGRTEAFF
TGTGCCAGCAGATCCCGACAGGGTAGAACTGAAGCTTTCTTT
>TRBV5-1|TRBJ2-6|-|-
CASSLVESGANVLTF
TGCGCCAGCAGCTTAGTCGAGTCTGGGGCCAACGTCCTGACTTTC
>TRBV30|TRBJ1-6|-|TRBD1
CAWSGGVYNSPLHF
TGTGCCTGGTCAGGGGGCGTCTATAATTCACCCCTCCACTTT
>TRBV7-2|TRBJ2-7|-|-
CASTQYPNEQYF
TGTGCCAGCACCCAATACCCCAACGAGCAGTACTTC
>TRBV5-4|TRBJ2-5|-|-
CASSPMRGQETQYF
TGTGCCAGCAGCCCAATGCGAGGCCAAGAGACCCAGTACTTC
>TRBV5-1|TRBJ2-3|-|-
CASSWGRGYTDTQYF
TGCGCCAGCAGCTGGGGACGGGGTTACACAGATACGCAGTATTTT
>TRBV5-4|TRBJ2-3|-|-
CASSLSTDTQYF
TGTGCCAGCAGCCTAAGCACAGATACGCAGTATTTT
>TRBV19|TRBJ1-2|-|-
CASSIQGTGYTF
TGTGCCAGTAGTATACAGGGTACTGGCTACACCTTC
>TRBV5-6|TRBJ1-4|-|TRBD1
CASSWGTGAEKLFF
TGTGCCAGCAGCTGGGGGACAGGGGCGGAGAAACTGTTTTTT
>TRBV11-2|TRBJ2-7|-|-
CASRQSREQYF
TGTGCCAGCAGACAATCGAGGGAGCAGTACTTC
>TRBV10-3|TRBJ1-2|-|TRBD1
CAISDWDRGNYGYTF
TGTGCCATCAGTGACTGGGACAGGGGAAACTATGGCTACACCTTC
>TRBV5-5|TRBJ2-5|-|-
CASSLISRGETQYF
TGTGCCAGCAGCTTGATCAGCCGGGGCGAGACCCAGTACTTC
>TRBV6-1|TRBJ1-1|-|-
CASSEVGGKAFF
TGTGCCAGCAGTGAAGTGGGCGGGAAAGCTTTCTTT
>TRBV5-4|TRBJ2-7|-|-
CASSYNYEQYF
TGTGCCAGCAGCTACAACTACGAGCAGTACTTC
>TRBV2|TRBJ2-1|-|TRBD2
CASRVSGGARNEQFF
TGTGCCAGCAGGGTTAGCGGGGGGGCGAGGAATGAGCAGTTCTTC
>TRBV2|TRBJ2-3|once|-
CASGRGPTDTQYF
TGTGCCAGCGGGAGGGGGCCCACAGATACGCAGTATTTT